The clone carrying this T cell receptor (beta chain) showed up many times. No antigen is known for it. A TCRbeta library incorporating unique molecular identifiers was prepared. TCRdb recomputed calls from the PCR reads with MiXCR, one row per CDR3 protein. Of 450,000 to 600,000 distinct CDR3 sequences in the sample, 10% to 13% were seen once. These data come from a study of T-cell reconstitution after alpha-beta-depleted transplantation in children. The study's findings and limits: Newly generated T cells supplied most T-cell counts and diversity one year post-transplant. Reports say that about two months after transplant, the alpha-beta T cells came out of several hundred graft clones that had expanded. Where some patients showed high TCRbeta diversity at day 60, it came from recipient T cells and thymic progenitors that had survived.

The CDR3 contains 14 residues. CDR1 is MNHEY, CDR2 SMNVEV, per germline (reference sequence). The germline V and J ends were trimmed by 5 bases and 7 bases, with 12 bases remaining between them. This specimen consisted of PBMCs, obtained before TCRalphabeta/CD19-depleted stem cell transplant. This sequence originates from a child aged 2 to 10 with inherited bone marrow failure, due to receive a stem cell transplant. The chain couples TRBV27 to TRBJ1-6; D call uncertain. This CDR3 is CASSRRRVNSPLHF. CDR3 nucleotides: TGTGCCAGCAGTCGGAGGAGGGTCAATTCACCCCTCCACTTT.